This T cell receptor beta chain comes out of a study of chemoradiotherapy in HPV16-positive cancers (dated by TCRdb to about 2022). Study-level background: Functional T-cell assays on cells from two HPV16-positive patients defined candidate HPV-specific T-cell clones and common TCR motifs. The study asked whether T-cell immunity to the HPV oncoproteins E6 and E7 changes during chemoradiotherapy and whether this immunity affects survival. The candidate HPV-specific TCRs and motifs were subsequently tracked in TCR repertoires obtained from roughly 78 patients with HPV-related cancers.

Comments on this clone: Its antigen remains undetermined. No clone much larger than this one lies a single base away; base qualities are absent.

Repertoires were sampled repeatedly over the course of chemoradiotherapy, so clonal expansion could be followed in the tumor microenvironment. V is clipped by 6 bases and J by 2 bases, and the sequence between their germline boundaries is 19 bases long. CDR3 length: 16 amino acids, cysteine to phenylalanine. The CDR3 DNA has 48 bases and is translated from base 1. Via the germline V gene, CDR1 is SGHTA and CDR2 FQGNSA. The receptor library was made with the immunoSEQ multiplex PCR assay. The table was pulled from immuneACCESS by TCRdb, which kept in-frame rearrangements only. Such tables lose some clones; where checked, under half of the loss comes from unresolved V genes, and the rest has no known cause. This sample gives about 2,500 clones in total; around 80% of them show up just once. The leading ten clones occupy approximately 43% of the sample. Broad study findings and their caveats: In HPV16-positive patients, expansion of HPV-responsive T cells during chemoradiotherapy was found to be associated with improved recurrence-free survival. The functional definition of HPV-specific T cells came from only a couple of HPV16-positive patients, and the survival association was reported for HPV16-positive patients. Expansion of candidate HPV-specific clones and E7-related TCR motifs was observed in the tumor microenvironment during treatment, whereas no such expansion was observed for non-HPV-specific T cells.

The rearranged segments are TRBV7-2 and TRBJ1-2, with a weak D call of TRBD1 (5 bases match). The TCR sequence derives from a human donor with HPV-associated anogenital cancer. Specimen: tumor tissue, collected from a patient who underwent chemoradiotherapy. CDR3 reads: CASRIYNRDGNYGYTF. The bases read TGTGCCAGCAGGATCTACAACCGGGACGGAAACTATGGCTACACCTTC.